The source of this T cell receptor (beta chain) is a study of T-cell reconstitution after alpha-beta-depleted transplantation in children. This sample's TCRbeta library carried unique molecular identifier barcodes. TCRdb reprocessed the PCR reads via MiXCR and lists one record per CDR3 protein. Of some 550,000 distinct CDR3 sequences in the sample, approximately 20% were seen once. V was pared by 6 bases and J by 2 bases, with 6 bases of the junction left unmatched. The length of the CDR3 is 15 residues. This clonotype has ten or more counts. Sequences were derived from PBMCs from the stem cell graft donor, sampled from the stem cell graft. The chain links TRBV12-3 or TRBV12-4 to TRBJ2-7, with TRBD1 matching 11 bases. This TCR was recovered from a human donor who donated a stem cell graft to a child with acute lymphoblastic leukemia. The DNA for the CDR3 is TGTGCCAGCAGCTCGCCGGGACAGGGGGCCTACGAGCAGTACTTC. The encoded protein is CASSSPGQGAYEQYF.